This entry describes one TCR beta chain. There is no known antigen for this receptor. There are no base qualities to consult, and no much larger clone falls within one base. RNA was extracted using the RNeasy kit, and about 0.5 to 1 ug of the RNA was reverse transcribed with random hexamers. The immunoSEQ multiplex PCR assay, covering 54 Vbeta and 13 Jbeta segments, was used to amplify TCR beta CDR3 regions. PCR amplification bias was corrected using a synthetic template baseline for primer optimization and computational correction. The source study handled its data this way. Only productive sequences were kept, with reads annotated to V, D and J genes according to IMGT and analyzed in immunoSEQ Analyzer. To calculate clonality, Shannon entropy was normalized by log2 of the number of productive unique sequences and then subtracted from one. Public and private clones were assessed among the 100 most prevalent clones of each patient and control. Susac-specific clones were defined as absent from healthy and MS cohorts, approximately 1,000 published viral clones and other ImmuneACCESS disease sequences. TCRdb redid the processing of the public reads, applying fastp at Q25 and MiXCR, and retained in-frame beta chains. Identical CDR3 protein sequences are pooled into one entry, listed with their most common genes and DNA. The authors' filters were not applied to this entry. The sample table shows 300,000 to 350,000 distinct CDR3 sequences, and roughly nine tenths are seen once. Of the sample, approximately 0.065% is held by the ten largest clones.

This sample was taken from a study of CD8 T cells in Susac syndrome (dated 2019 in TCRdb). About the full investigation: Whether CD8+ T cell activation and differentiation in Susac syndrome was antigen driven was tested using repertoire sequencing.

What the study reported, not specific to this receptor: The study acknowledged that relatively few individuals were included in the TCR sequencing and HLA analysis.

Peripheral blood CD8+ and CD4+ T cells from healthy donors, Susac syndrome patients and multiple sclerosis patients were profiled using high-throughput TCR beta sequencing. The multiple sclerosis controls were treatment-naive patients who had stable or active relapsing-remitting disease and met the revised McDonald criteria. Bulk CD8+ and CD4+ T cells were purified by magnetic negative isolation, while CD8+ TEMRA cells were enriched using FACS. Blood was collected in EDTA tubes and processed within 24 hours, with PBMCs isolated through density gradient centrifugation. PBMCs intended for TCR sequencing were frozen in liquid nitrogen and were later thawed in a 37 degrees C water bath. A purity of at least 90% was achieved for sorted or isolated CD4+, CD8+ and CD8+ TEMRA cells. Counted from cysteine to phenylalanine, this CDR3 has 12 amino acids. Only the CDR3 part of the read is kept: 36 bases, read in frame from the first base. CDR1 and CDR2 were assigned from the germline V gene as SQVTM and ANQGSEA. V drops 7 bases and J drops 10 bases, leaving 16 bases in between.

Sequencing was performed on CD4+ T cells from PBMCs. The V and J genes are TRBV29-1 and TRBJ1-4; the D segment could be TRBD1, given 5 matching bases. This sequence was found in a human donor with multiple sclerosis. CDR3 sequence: CSADRGRGKLFF. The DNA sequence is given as TGCAGCGCTGACCGGGGCCGAGGAAAACTGTTTTTT.